Each of the 7 T cell receptor beta chains below was sequenced from the same sample in a study of cytomegalovirus exposure and HLA in healthy donors. With 60 Vbeta and 13 Jbeta primers, the PCR was carried out. Produced via immunoSEQ multiplex PCR; TCRdb's table is partial and in-frame only. This sample has 150,000 to 180,000 clones, with around 82% found just once. The material sequenced was PBMCs. The receptors here all came from a middle-aged woman in good health and CMV-seropositive.

This clone was observed a few times. The J gene is TRBJ2-1, the V gene TRBV2, with D possibly matching TRBD1 (5 bases). Germline V gene sequence: CDR1 SNHLY, CDR2 FYNNEI. The CDR3 spans 14 residues. V was cut by 6 bases and J by 2 bases, with 11 bases left in between. CDR3 in DNA: TGTGCCAGCAGGACCGACAGCACCTACAATGAGCAGTTCTTC. Residues: CASRTDSTYNEQFF.

This clone was detected a few times. The rearrangement uses TRBV7-9 and TRBJ2-7; TRBD2 agrees at 7 bases. This CDR3 is 14 amino acids long. Trimming cost V 5 bases and J 3 bases; bases outside gene matches: 7. Germline V lookup: CDR1 SEHNR, CDR2 FQNEAQ (reference sequence). CDR3 in DNA: TGTGCCAGCAGCCCTGGGAGGGATAGCTACGAGCAGTACTTC. Translated, it gives CASSPGRDSYEQYF.

The sample holds a few counts of this clone. The V call is TRBV5-1, the J call TRBJ1-2; D uncertain. Trimming cost V 2 bases and J 1 base, with 6 bases left between them. Germline loops: CDR1 SGHRS, CDR2 YFSETQ. The CDR3 is 13 amino acids. CDR3 in DNA: TGCGCCAGCAGCTTTGGCAGTAACTATGGCTACACCTTC. It is translated as CASSFGSNYGYTF. The whole variable domain, remainder taken from reference TRBV5-1 and TRBJ1-2, is KAGVTQTPRYLIKTRGQQVTLSCSPISGHRSVSWYQQTPGQGLQFLFEYFSETQRNKGNFPGRFSGRQFSNSRSEMNVSTLELGDSALYLCASSFGSNYGYTFGSGTRLTVV.

This chain uses TRBV15 with TRBJ2-7, with TRBD2 matching over 9 bases. The CDR3 is made up of 15 amino acids. CDR1 and CDR2 (germline): LNHNV, YYDKDF (reference sequence). With V trimmed by 1 base and J by 7 bases, 8 bases remained unmatched. CDR3 nucleotide sequence: TGTGCCACCAGCAGAGTGGGCGGGAGGGCCGGGGAGCAGTACTTC. It encodes CATSRVGGRAGEQYF.

This chain joins TRBV9 and TRBJ1-1; tentatively, D is TRBD1 (5 bases). The CDR3 runs to 14 residues. Looked up from germline, CDR1 is SGDLS and CDR2 is YYNGEE. Trimming left V 0 bases short and J 4 bases short, with 10 bases between. CDR3 DNA sequence: TGTGCCAGCAGCGTAGGGGGGGTGGCCACTGAAGCTTTCTTT. Residues: CASSVGGVATEAFF.

Only one count was recorded for this clone. The chain's CDR3 is CASSQAGRSYEQYF. The CDR3 nucleotides read TGTGCCAGCAGCCAAGCAGGGCGCTCCTACGAGCAGTACTTC. The rearrangement joins TRBV14 to TRBJ2-7; maybe TRBD1 (5 bases). Trimming removed 1 base from V and 0 bases from J, with 7 bases in between. This CDR3 is 14 amino acids long. Per the germline V gene, CDR1 is SGHDN and CDR2 is FVKESK.

This chain links TRBV18 with TRBJ1-4; 7 bases match TRBD1. This CDR3 spans 14 amino acids. Germline V gives CDR1 KGHSH, CDR2 LQKENI. Trimming cost V 3 bases and J 8 bases; bases outside gene matches: 6. Here the CDR3 DNA reads TGTGCCAGCTCACCGACAGGGCCTCGGGAAAAACTGTTTTTT. It translates to CASSPTGPREKLFF.